These 10 T cell receptor beta chains were all obtained from the same sample, sequenced in a study of blood T cell repertoires in COVID-19 (dated by TCRdb to the early 2020s). Library preparation employed the immunoSEQ multiplex PCR assay. TCRdb obtained this table from immuneACCESS and retained in-frame rearrangements with V and J assigned. These tables miss some clones; where compared with another copy, unresolved V genes account for less than half of the shortfall, and the remainder is unexplained. This sample has approximately 270,000 clones in its table, and 75% to 90% of those were observed once. The ten largest clonotypes hold more than 4% of the sample. Sequenced: PBMCs or T cells enriched from blood (not recorded which). All receptors derive from a woman aged 25 to 45 who had recovered from COVID-19.

The chain carries TRBV9 and TRBJ2-1; weak D call: TRBD2 (7 bases). The V end lost 4 bases, the J end lost 2 bases, and 16 bases lay between the germline ends. Per germline, CDR1 SGDLS and CDR2 YYNGEE. The CDR3 contains 16 residues. The CDR3: CASSPRRGGAYNEQFF. In DNA form, the CDR3 reads TGTGCCAGCAGCCCCCGGAGGGGGGGCGCCTACAATGAGCAGTTCTTC.

This chain joins TRBV18 and TRBJ1-1, with D possibly being TRBD1 (5 bases). Germline V CDR1 and CDR2: KGHSH, LQKENI. The CDR3 sequence is 15 residues long. V shed 5 bases and J shed 1 base, with 14 bases lying between them. The CDR3 region has the DNA TGTGCCAGCTCAACGGGGCGGGATAGGAACACTGAAGCTTTCTTT. Translation: CASSTGRDRNTEAFF.

The chain has TRBV3-1 (or the pseudogene TRBV3-2) and TRBJ2-7; a weak D match, TRBD1 (6 bases). The CDR3 runs to 14 residues. The V and J ends lost 4 bases and 3 bases respectively, with 13 bases between them. Germline V gene sequence: CDR1 LGHDT, CDR2 YNNKEL (reference sequence). The CDR3 sequence: CASSRSHRDYEQYF. CDR3 sequence (DNA): TGTGCCAGCAGCCGAAGCCACAGGGACTACGAGCAGTACTTC.

In DNA, the CDR3 is TGTGCCAGCAGTTTACTATACAGGTATAATGAGCAGTTCTTC. This gives the protein CASSLLYRYNEQFF. J is TRBJ2-1 and V is TRBV28, with D maybe TRBD1 (5 bases). Germline loops: CDR1 MDHEN, CDR2 SYDVKM. The CDR3 covers 14 residues. The V end lost 2 bases, the J end lost 7 bases, and 12 bases lay between the germline ends.

This clone was seen a few times. J is TRBJ2-2 and V is TRBV7-9; 7 bases align to TRBD2. The V gene's germline CDR1 is SEHNR and CDR2 FQNEAQ (reference sequence). The CDR3 is 12 amino acids. V trimming: 11 bases; J trimming: 4 bases; junction bases outside the gene matches: 4. The CDR3 region is CAPGGGTGELFF. CDR3 coding DNA: TGTGCCCCAGGCGGGGGCACCGGGGAGCTGTTTTTT.

The sample holds one count of this clone. This rearrangement joins TRBV10-3 to TRBJ2-5, with 10 bases fitting TRBD2. The CDR3 contains 15 residues. Germline CDR1 is ENHRY and CDR2 is SYGVKD. V lost 3 bases and J lost 6; bases outside the gene matches: 7. The CDR3 DNA reads as TGTGCCATCAGTGAAGAGGGACTAGCGAGCCAGACCCAGTACTTC. It specifies CAISEEGLASQTQYF.

The DNA for the CDR3 is TGTGCCAGCAGCAAGACTAGCGGTGCCCCCACCGGGGAGCTGTTTTTT. This encodes CASSKTSGAPTGELFF. The J gene is TRBJ2-2, the V gene TRBV7-2; 9 bases agree with TRBD2. V shed 5 bases, J shed 4 bases, and the junction held 8 bases outside the gene matches. This CDR3 spans 16 amino acids. Germline V CDR1 and CDR2: SGHTA, FQGNSA.

The V call is TRBV28, the J call TRBJ2-3; 8 bases fit TRBD2. Germline V gene lookup returns CDR1 MDHEN and CDR2 SYDVKM. The CDR3 has 16 residues. The trim removed 6 bases at V and 1 base at J, leaving 9 bases unmatched. CDR3 sequence: CASRPEKAGGTDTQYF. Here the CDR3 DNA reads TGTGCCAGCAGGCCTGAAAAAGCGGGGGGCACAGATACGCAGTATTTT.

This clone was detected only once. V and J are TRBV15 and TRBJ2-7, with 9 bases aligning to TRBD1. Germline assignment: CDR1 LNHNV and CDR2 YYDKDF (reference sequence). The CDR3 has 15 amino acids. The V segment lost 1 base and the J segment 7 bases; nucleotides outside the gene matches: 8. This CDR3 reads CATSRGGTGSREQYF. In DNA form, the CDR3 reads TGTGCCACCAGCAGAGGTGGGACAGGGTCGAGGGAGCAGTACTTC.

V gene TRBV28 combines with J gene TRBJ1-2, with 11 bases fitting TRBD1. V trimming: 4 bases; J trimming: 4 bases; junction bases outside the gene matches: 8. From germline, CDR1 is MDHEN and CDR2 SYDVKM. The CDR3 is 16 residues long. CDR3 sequence (DNA): TGTGCCAGCAGTTCAAAGCCCGGGACAGGGGGCTATGGCTACACCTTC. It translates to CASSSKPGTGGYGYTF.